The T cell receptor beta chain described here comes from a study of CD8+CD57+ T cells in acquired aplastic anemia listed by TCRdb under 2018. Study-wide context: On average, sorted CD4+ and CD8+ cells yielded 2.5 to 3.5 ug of extracted DNA, with a range of roughly 0.17 to 27.4 ug. A CD8+CD57+ expansion meant a frequency higher than the mean frequency seen in healthy subjects.

At the junction V is shortened by 3 bases and J by 5 bases, with 17 bases in between. Taken from cysteine to phenylalanine, the CDR3 has 14 residues. Kept here is only the CDR3 DNA, which spans 42 bases and is read in frame from base 1. As encoded in the germline V gene (reference sequence), CDR1 is DFQATT while CDR2 is SNEGSKA. TCR beta VDJ combination and CDR3 sequence profiling used genomic DNA as the template. An Illumina HiSeq 2000 was the platform used for TCR repertoire sequencing. The authors' pipeline ran thus. Repertoire assessment relied on Simpson's diversity index, CDR3 size and DJ length profiles, and TRBV/TRBJ rearrangement plots. The immunodominant clone was defined as the most abundant DNA sequence in deep sequencing data. CDR3 amino acid sequences were screened for sharing across subjects and were compared with published repertoires and the VDJdb database. TCRdb ran its own pipeline on the public reads, namely fastp trimming at Q25 and MiXCR clone calling, and kept in-frame beta chains. Every CDR3 protein is listed once, alongside the most common genes and DNA of its rows. V and J calls and clone size were set by TCRdb, not the authors. Here the sample has 210,000 or so distinct CDR3 sequences; approximately 51% occur a single time. The leading ten clones occupy roughly 21% of the sample.

Flow cytometry had shown CD8+CD57+ cell expansion in the patients selected for sequencing. Every patient had severe acquired aplastic anemia, diagnosed using the International Study of Aplastic Anemia and Agranulocytosis and Camitta criteria. No therapy had been received by the patients at the time of blood sampling. In this study, sorted CD4+ and CD8+ T cells from the blood of healthy subjects and of severe aplastic anemia patients had their TCR repertoires deep-sequenced. Patients were enrolled under clinicaltrials.gov protocols 00001620, 01623167, 00001397, 00071045, 00081523 and 00961064 in the USA. Ficoll-Paque density gradient centrifugation was used to isolate peripheral blood mononuclear cells. Before DNA extraction, CD4+ and CD8+ T cells were sorted by FACS or by magnetic beads. The study at large found these results: Although some 28 CD8+ CDR3 sequences were shared by patients and controls, these sequences appeared highly expressed in patients and within the immunodominant clones of patients. CD8+ Simpson's diversity did not differ significantly between patients and healthy controls (P=0.060).

Comments on this clonotype: The specificity of this receptor is unknown. Base qualities are not provided; no much larger clone lies one nucleotide away.

This chain is built from TRBV20-1 and TRBJ2-7; the D region possibly corresponds to TRBD1 (5 bases align). The sample was sorted CD4+, CD8+, or CD8+CD57+ T cells (not recorded which) from PBMCs. The receptor was derived from a human donor with aplastic anemia. The sequence in DNA is TGCAGTGCTAGGGACGTCTCACAGGAGCACGAGCAGTACTTC. It translates as CSARDVSQEHEQYF.